This is a list of T cell receptor beta chains from one sample in a study of T cell changes during pregnancy in multiple sclerosis. TCRdb's copy holds only in-frame clones and misses some; the assay was immunoSEQ multiplex PCR. The sample has roughly 45,000 clones; roughly nine tenths are singletons. The source was peripheral blood, collected in the first trimester of pregnancy. These receptors all stem from a female donor in good health, enrolled as a control in a pregnancy study. Both conserved end residues are part of each CDR3. A D gene is named only where the DNA matches it firmly. Size tells how often a clone was seen (once, few, many) or the class of an expanded clone, and some rows leave it out.

CDR3 protein | CDR3 DNA | V gene | clone size | CDR3 length | D gene | J gene
CAWSVGGGGQPQHF | TGTGCCTGGAGTGTTGGTGGGGGCGGTCAGCCCCAGCATTTT | TRBV30 | . | 14 | . | TRBJ1-5
CAWSKGSNQPQHF | TGTGCCTGGAGCAAGGGGAGCAATCAGCCCCAGCATTTT | TRBV30 | few | 13 | . | TRBJ1-5
CAWSDEAEWTEAFF | TGTGCCTGGAGTGACGAGGCGGAGTGGACTGAAGCTTTCTTT | TRBV30 | . | 14 | . | TRBJ1-1
CASRQAGGPDNEQFF | TGTGCCAGCAGACAAGCGGGAGGGCCCGACAATGAGCAGTTCTTC | TRBV28 | . | 15 | TRBD2 | TRBJ2-1
CASSQGTSGSYNEQFF | TGCGCCAGCAGCCAGGGGACTAGCGGGAGCTACAATGAGCAGTTCTTC | TRBV4-3 | . | 16 | TRBD2 | TRBJ2-1
CASSVVSSGGDNEQFF | TGTGCCAGCAGCGTAGTCAGTAGCGGGGGAGACAATGAGCAGTTCTTC | TRBV9 | . | 16 | TRBD2 | TRBJ2-1
CASSSIGTGDPGNTIYF | TGTGCCAGCAGTTCCATCGGGACAGGGGATCCTGGAAACACCATATATTTT | TRBV28 | . | 17 | TRBD1 | TRBJ1-3
CAISDAKTGGPTGEQYF | TGTGCCATCAGTGATGCTAAAACGGGGGGACCTACTGGCGAGCAGTACTTC | TRBV10-3 | . | 17 | TRBD2 | TRBJ2-7
CASSPRDSKTQPQHF | TGTGCCAGCTCACCCCGGGACAGTAAGACTCAGCCCCAGCATTTT | TRBV18 | . | 15 | TRBD1 | TRBJ1-5
CASSLFRGNEQYF | TGTGCCAGCAGTTTATTCCGGGGGAACGAGCAGTACTTC | TRBV28 | . | 13 | . | TRBJ2-7
CAAGGTAYEQYF | TGTGCCGCGGGGGGTACGGCCTACGAGCAGTACTTC | TRBV7-9 | . | 12 | TRBD2 | TRBJ2-7
CASRVGRVETQYF | TGTGCCAGCAGAGTCGGGAGGGTAGAGACCCAGTACTTC | TRBV28 | . | 13 | TRBD2 | TRBJ2-5
CASSATDTQYF | TGTGCCAGCAGCGCTACAGATACGCAGTATTTT | TRBV9 | . | 11 | . | TRBJ2-3
CASSKTGGGNQPQHF | TGTGCCAGTAGTAAGACAGGGGGGGGCAATCAGCCCCAGCATTTT | TRBV19 | . | 15 | TRBD1 | TRBJ1-5
CASSLMGAREKLFF | TGTGCCAGCAGTTTAATGGGGGCGCGTGAAAAACTGTTTTTT | TRBV27 | . | 14 | . | TRBJ1-4
CASSSWGGIFVDTQYF | TGTGCCAGCAGTTCTTGGGGCGGGATATTCGTGGATACGCAGTATTTT | TRBV28 | . | 16 | . | TRBJ2-3
CASSLNTGGRGDTQYF | TGTGCCAGCAGCCTAAACACAGGGGGTAGGGGAGATACGCAGTATTTT | TRBV7-3 | . | 16 | TRBD1 | TRBJ2-3
CASNAGLAGDNEQFF | TGTGCCAGCAACGCGGGACTAGCGGGAGACAATGAGCAGTTCTTC | TRBV9 | . | 15 | TRBD2 | TRBJ2-1
CASSLGSGSAGELFF | TGTGCCAGCAGCTTAGGTAGCGGGAGCGCCGGGGAGCTGTTTTTT | TRBV11-3 | . | 15 | TRBD2 | TRBJ2-2
CASSSGAGTSGLAEQFF | TGTGCCAGCAGCTCGGGGGCCGGGACTAGCGGGTTGGCTGAGCAGTTCTTC | TRBV11-3 | . | 17 | TRBD2 | TRBJ2-1
CASSTSGGNFYEQYF | TGTGCCAGCAGTACCTCTGGGGGGAACTTCTACGAGCAGTACTTC | TRBV6-5 | . | 15 | . | TRBJ2-7
CARDGRENRNEQFF | TGTGCCCGGGACGGGCGGGAGAATCGTAATGAGCAGTTCTTC | TRBV30 | . | 14 | TRBD2 | TRBJ2-1
CASRVGGSSYEQYF | TGTGCCAGCAGGGTAGGCGGGAGCTCCTACGAGCAGTACTTC | TRBV6-6 | . | 14 | TRBD2 | TRBJ2-7
CASTTQGATEAFF | TGTGCCAGCACGACCCAGGGGGCCACTGAAGCTTTCTTT | TRBV7-9 | few | 13 | TRBD1 | TRBJ1-1
CASKDRTSTDTQYF | TGTGCCAGCAAGGACAGGACTAGCACAGATACGCAGTATTTT | TRBV2 | . | 14 | TRBD1 | TRBJ2-3
CASSDRGPETQYF | TGTGCCAGCAGTGACAGGGGACCAGAGACCCAGTACTTC | TRBV6-6 | once | 13 | TRBD1 | TRBJ2-5
CASSQDRGQPQHF | TGTGCCAGCAGCCAAGACAGGGGTCAGCCCCAGCATTTT | TRBV14 | . | 13 | . | TRBJ1-5
CASTEGYPGVVGAFF | TGTGCCAGCACCGAAGGGTATCCAGGGGTTGTTGGAGCTTTCTTT | TRBV6-1 | . | 15 | . | TRBJ1-1
CATSREKTGGYSSYNEQFF | TGTGCCACCAGCAGAGAGAAAACCGGGGGTTACAGCTCCTACAATGAGCAGTTCTTC | TRBV15 | . | 19 | . | TRBJ2-1
CASSLYGDSNEQFF | TGTGCCAGCAGCTTATACGGGGACTCCAATGAGCAGTTCTTC | TRBV7-3 | once | 14 | . | TRBJ2-1
CASSPLGSKGGSEQYF | TGTGCCAGCTCACCACTCGGTTCGAAGGGGGGGAGTGAGCAGTACTTC | TRBV18 | . | 16 | . | TRBJ2-7
CASSQRGGSRYEQYF | TGTGCCAGCAGCCAGAGAGGCGGGAGTAGGTATGAGCAGTACTTC | TRBV5-6 | . | 15 | TRBD2 | TRBJ2-7
CASSSYAALGTSGIGYEQYF | TGTGCCAGCAGCTCTTACGCCGCCCTAGGGACTAGCGGGATCGGGTACGAGCAGTACTTC | TRBV13 | . | 20 | TRBD2 | TRBJ2-7
CASSLLGAGDTEAFF | TGTGCCAGCAGCTTGTTGGGGGCTGGGGACACTGAAGCTTTCTTT | TRBV5-4 | . | 15 | . | TRBJ1-1
CASSLRRAYGYTF | TGTGCCAGCAGTTTAAGGAGGGCCTATGGCTACACCTTC | TRBV27 | . | 13 | . | TRBJ1-2
CASRDSYNEKLFF | TGTGCCAGCCGGGACAGTTATAATGAAAAACTGTTTTTT | TRBV2 | . | 13 | TRBD1 | TRBJ1-4
CASSEQAGATEAFF | TGTGCCAGCAGTGAACAGGCTGGGGCGACTGAAGCTTTCTTT | TRBV7-3 | . | 14 | . | TRBJ1-1
CASSLRGPRTMQETQYF | TGTGCCAGCAGTTTGAGGGGGCCCAGGACCATGCAAGAGACCCAGTACTTC | TRBV28 | . | 17 | TRBD1 | TRBJ2-5
CASSEVGSGSTDTQYF | TGTGCCAGCAGTGAGGTGGGGAGTGGGAGCACAGATACGCAGTATTTT | TRBV6-4 | once | 16 | . | TRBJ2-3
CASSVVDSPPYEQYF | TGTGCCAGCAGCGTAGTTGACAGTCCCCCCTACGAGCAGTACTTC | TRBV9 | . | 15 | . | TRBJ2-7
CASSGRLAGDNNEQFF | TGCGCCAGCAGTGGCCGACTAGCGGGGGATAACAATGAGCAGTTCTTC | TRBV10-1 | . | 16 | TRBD2 | TRBJ2-1
CASSLAGGFYGYTF | TGTGCCAGCAGCTTGGCAGGGGGCTTTTATGGCTACACCTTC | TRBV5-4 | . | 14 | TRBD1 | TRBJ1-2
CASAGGQNTEAFF | TGCGCCAGCGCGGGGGGGCAGAACACTGAAGCTTTCTTT | TRBV5-1 | . | 13 | . | TRBJ1-1
CASSPPRTGYYGYTF | TGTGCCAGCTCACCACCGAGAACAGGGTACTATGGCTACACCTTC | TRBV18 | . | 15 | . | TRBJ1-2
CASSYSSGNYEQYF | TGTGCCAGCAGTTACTCGTCAGGGAACTACGAGCAGTACTTC | TRBV6-6 | . | 14 | . | TRBJ2-7
CASTPGFGQGDTEAFF | TGTGCCAGCACCCCGGGGTTTGGACAGGGGGACACTGAAGCTTTCTTT | TRBV11-2 | . | 16 | TRBD1 | TRBJ1-1
CASSIRSGQGNQPQHF | TGTGCCAGCAGTATTCGGTCAGGACAGGGCAATCAGCCCCAGCATTTT | TRBV27 | . | 16 | TRBD1 | TRBJ1-5
CASSEIAGGANTEAFF | TGCGCCAGCAGTGAGATAGCAGGGGGCGCGAACACTGAAGCTTTCTTT | TRBV10-1 | . | 16 | TRBD1 | TRBJ1-1
CASSHQMTTSGRGEQYF | TGTGCCAGCAGCCACCAGATGACCACCAGCGGGAGGGGTGAGCAGTACTTC | TRBV4-2 | . | 17 | TRBD2 | TRBJ2-7
CASSPGQGWEQFF | TGCGCCAGCAGCCCGGGACAGGGCTGGGAGCAGTTCTTC | TRBV5-1 | . | 13 | TRBD1 | TRBJ2-1
CASSQEVRRPQHF | TGCGCCAGCAGCCAAGAGGTGCGCCGGCCCCAGCATTTT | TRBV4-1 | . | 13 | . | TRBJ1-5
CASSLPASGTDTQYF | TGTGCCAGCAGTCTCCCTGCGAGCGGGACAGATACGCAGTATTTT | TRBV6-1 | . | 15 | . | TRBJ2-3
CASRSSGLETNEQFF | TGTGCCAGCAGATCCTCGGGACTAGAGACGAATGAGCAGTTCTTC | TRBV7-3 | . | 15 | TRBD2 | TRBJ2-1
CATSGSDRSSGGEETQYF | TGTGCCACCAGCGGCAGTGATAGGAGTAGCGGGGGGGAGGAGACCCAGTACTTC | TRBV15 | . | 18 | TRBD2 | TRBJ2-5
CASSEPGTGENQPQHF | TGTGCCAGCAGCGAACCTGGGACGGGGGAAAATCAGCCCCAGCATTTT | TRBV28 | . | 16 | . | TRBJ1-5
CASSLSLQGAGETQYF | TGTGCCAGCAGTTTATCGTTACAGGGGGCAGGGGAGACCCAGTACTTC | TRBV27 | once | 16 | TRBD1 | TRBJ2-5
CASSPPRANSPLHF | TGTGCCAGCAGCCCACCACGAGCCAATTCACCCCTCCACTTT | TRBV7-9 | . | 14 | . | TRBJ1-6
CASSQVGGASSEQFF | TGTGCCAGCAGCCAAGTGGGGGGAGCCTCTTCCGAGCAGTTCTTC | TRBV14 | . | 15 | . | TRBJ2-1
CASSPPGQGTYEQYF | TGTGCCAGCTCACCTCCGGGACAGGGAACCTACGAGCAGTACTTC | TRBV18 | once | 15 | TRBD1 | TRBJ2-7
CASSNTGTGPNTEAFF | TGTGCCAGCAGCAATACCGGGACAGGGCCGAACACTGAAGCTTTCTTT | TRBV7-9 | . | 16 | TRBD1 | TRBJ1-1